Included here is one T cell receptor (beta chain) sequence, with context. TCRdb re-derived calls from the 5' RACE reads in MiXCR, one entry per CDR3 protein. This table holds approximately 50,000 distinct CDR3 sequences, roughly 10% found once. This entry belongs to a study of early T cells in non-severe SARS-CoV-2 infection. Germline V gene data show CDR1 as KGHSH and CDR2 as LQKENI. CDR3 length: 22 amino acids. V gave up 3 bases and J gave up 2 bases; unmatched junction bases: 20. The sample taken for sequencing was whole blood. This chain uses TRBV18 with TRBJ2-5; 14 nucleotides agree with TRBD2. This clonotype was obtained from an adult who was a healthcare worker with PCR-confirmed SARS-CoV-2 infection or an uninfected control (not recorded which). The CDR3 protein is CASSPPTRTPGLAGEVQETQYF. The CDR3 DNA reads TGTGCCAGCTCACCCCCCACACGGACTCCGGGACTAGCGGGAGAGGTACAAGAGACCCAGTACTTC.